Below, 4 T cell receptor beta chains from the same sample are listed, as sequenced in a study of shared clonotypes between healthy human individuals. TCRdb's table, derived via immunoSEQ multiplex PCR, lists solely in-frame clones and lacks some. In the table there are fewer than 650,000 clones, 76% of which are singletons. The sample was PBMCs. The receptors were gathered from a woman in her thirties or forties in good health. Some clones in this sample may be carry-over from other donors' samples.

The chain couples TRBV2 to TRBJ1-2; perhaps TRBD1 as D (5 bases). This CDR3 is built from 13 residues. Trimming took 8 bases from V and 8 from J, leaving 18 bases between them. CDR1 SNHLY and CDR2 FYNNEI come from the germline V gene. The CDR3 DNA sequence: TGTGCCAGCCCCGACCGGGACGGGGCCGGCTACACCTTC. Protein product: CASPDRDGAGYTF.

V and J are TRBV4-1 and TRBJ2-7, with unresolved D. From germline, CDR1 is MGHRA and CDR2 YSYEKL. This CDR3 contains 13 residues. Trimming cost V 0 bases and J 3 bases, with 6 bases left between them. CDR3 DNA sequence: TGCGCCAGCAGCCAAGAGATGATCTACGAGCAGTACTTC. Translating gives CASSQEMIYEQYF.

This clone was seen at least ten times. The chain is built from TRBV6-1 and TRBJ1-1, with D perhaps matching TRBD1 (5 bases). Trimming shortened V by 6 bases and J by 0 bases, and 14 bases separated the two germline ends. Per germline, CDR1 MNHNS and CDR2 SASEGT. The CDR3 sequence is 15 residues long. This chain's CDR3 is CASRGPGAMNTEAFF. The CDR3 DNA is TGTGCCAGCAGGGGCCCCGGGGCAATGAACACTGAAGCTTTCTTT.

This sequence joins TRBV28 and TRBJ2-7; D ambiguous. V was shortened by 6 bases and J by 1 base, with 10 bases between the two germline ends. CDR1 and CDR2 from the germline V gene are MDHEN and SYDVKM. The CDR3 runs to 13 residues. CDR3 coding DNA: TGTGCCAGCAGCAGGCCACAGTCCTACGAGCAGTACTTC. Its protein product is CASSRPQSYEQYF.